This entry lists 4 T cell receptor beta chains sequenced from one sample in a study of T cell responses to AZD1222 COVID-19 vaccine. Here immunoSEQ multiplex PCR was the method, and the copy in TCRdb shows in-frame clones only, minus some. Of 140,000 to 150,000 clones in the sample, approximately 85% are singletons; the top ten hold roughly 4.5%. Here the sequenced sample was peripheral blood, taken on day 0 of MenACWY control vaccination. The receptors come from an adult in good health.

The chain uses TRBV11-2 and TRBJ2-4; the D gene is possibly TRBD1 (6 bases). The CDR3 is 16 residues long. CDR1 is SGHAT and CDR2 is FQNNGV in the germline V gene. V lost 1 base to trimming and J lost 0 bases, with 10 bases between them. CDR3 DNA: TGTGCCAGCAGCTTAGCACAGGGTGGAGCCAAAAACATTCAGTACTTC. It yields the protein CASSLAQGGAKNIQYF.

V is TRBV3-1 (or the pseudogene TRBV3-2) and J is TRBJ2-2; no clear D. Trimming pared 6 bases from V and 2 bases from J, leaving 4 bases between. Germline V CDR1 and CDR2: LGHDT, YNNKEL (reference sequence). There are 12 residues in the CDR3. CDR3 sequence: CASSVNTGELFF. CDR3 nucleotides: TGTGCCAGCAGTGTTAACACCGGGGAGCTGTTTTTT.

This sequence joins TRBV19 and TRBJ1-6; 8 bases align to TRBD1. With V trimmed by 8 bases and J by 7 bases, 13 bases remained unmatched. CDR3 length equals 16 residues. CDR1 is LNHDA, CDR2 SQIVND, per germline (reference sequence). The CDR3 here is CASSPQGQAGNSPLHF. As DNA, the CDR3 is TGTGCCAGTTCCCCCCAGGGACAGGCGGGGAATTCACCCCTCCACTTT.

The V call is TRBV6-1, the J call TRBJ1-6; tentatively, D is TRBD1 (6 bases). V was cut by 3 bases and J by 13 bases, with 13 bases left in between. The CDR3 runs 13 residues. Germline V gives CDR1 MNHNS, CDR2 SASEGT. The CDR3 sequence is CASSDLQGNPLHF. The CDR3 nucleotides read TGTGCCAGCAGTGATTTACAGGGCAACCCCCTCCACTTT.